This T cell receptor beta chain was profiled in a study of T cells in Graves' hyperthyroidism and ophthalmopathy. Study-level background: Peripheral blood sampling occurred at initial diagnosis, before any treatment.

Patients between 18 and 65 years old had hyperthyroidism, newly diagnosed and lasting under 2 months. Study-wide findings and caveats: Peripheral blood also featured most of the thyroid clonotypes expanded above 0.001. Before onset, by a median of approximately 6.8 months, the model predicted ophthalmopathy.

Amplification yielded TCR beta CDR3 regions, with RNA transcripts as the source. Primed by the HTBI set, a first-round RT-PCR was run on the TCR CDR3. Each CDR3 protein is one row after TCRdb ran MiXCR on the multiplex PCR reads. The table includes 300,000 to 400,000 distinct CDR3 sequences, about 13% detected once. There are a few counts of this clonotype. The target antigen is unknown. V was cut by 1 base and J by 11 bases, with 20 bases left in between. Looked up from germline, CDR1 is MNHNS and CDR2 is SASEGT. The CDR3 is 15 residues long. The sequenced sample was blood. The sequence derives from a woman aged 18-30 years with Graves' hyperthyroidism. The J gene is TRBJ1-1, the V gene TRBV6-1, with D maybe TRBD1 (6 bases). CDR3 DNA sequence: TGTGCCAGCAGTGAAGGGTTTGGGGTGAGGGGGGAGGCTTTCTTT. This codes for CASSEGFGVRGEAFF.